This T cell receptor (beta chain) was recorded in a study of T cell repertoires in cytomegalovirus infection. Study results and caveats: Dominating the ex vivo response were HLA-C-restricted CMV-specific TCR beta clonotypes.

The germline V gene encodes CDR1 SGHAT and CDR2 FQDESV (reference sequence). CDR3 length: 15 amino acids. Trimming cost V 3 bases and J 3 bases; bases outside gene matches: 5. MiXCR, applied by TCRdb to the reads, yields one record per CDR3 protein. This table holds about 69,000 distinct CDR3 sequences, less than 30% found once. This clonotype was counted a few times. The antigen is undetermined. This chain connects TRBV11-1 to TRBJ2-3; 8 bases are shared with TRBD1. The receptor comes from a human donor in good health (CMV status not recorded). Some clones in this sample may be carry-over from other donors' samples. Sequences were derived from CD8+ T cells from cultured PBMCs, sampled from culture after CMV antigen stimulation. The CDR3 DNA follows: TGTGCCAGCAGCTTTCAGGGGGCTGGAACAGATACGCAGTATTTT. Protein product: CASSFQGAGTDTQYF.